Shown below are 9 T cell receptor beta chains from a single sample sequenced in a study of T cells in Graves' hyperthyroidism and ophthalmopathy. RNA transcripts were the template for amplifying TCR beta CDR3 regions. Using the HTBI primer set, a first-round RT-PCR was run on the TCR CDR3. TCRdb reprocessed the multiplex PCR reads with MiXCR, giving one entry per CDR3 protein. Of about 560,000 distinct CDR3 sequences listed, roughly a sixth are singletons. Sequencing was performed on blood. The receptors here all came from a woman younger than 35 with Graves' hyperthyroidism.

The chain has TRBV15 and TRBJ2-3; 10 bases are shared with TRBD2. The CDR3 spans 16 residues. The J segment lost 4 bases and the V segment lost 1 base, leaving 5 bases of the junction unmatched. Germline-derived CDR1 and CDR2 are LNHNV and YYDKDF (reference sequence). The DNA for the CDR3 is TGTGCCACCAGCAGAGGGAGCGGGGGGGCAGCAGATACGCAGTATTTT. Encoded protein: CATSRGSGGAADTQYF.

This clonotype was recorded many times. V gene TRBV20-1 combines with J gene TRBJ2-7, with D possibly TRBD2 on 5 matching bases. Germline-derived CDR1 and CDR2 are DFQATT and SNEGSKA (reference sequence). Trimming pared 3 bases from V and 2 bases from J, leaving 11 bases between. This CDR3 is 13 amino acids long. The CDR3 loop is CSASLGEPYEQYF. CDR3 bases: TGCAGTGCTAGCCTTGGGGAGCCCTACGAGCAGTACTTC.

This clonotype has at least ten counts. V and J are TRBV12-3 or TRBV12-4 and TRBJ1-5, with unresolved D. This CDR3 has 14 residues. Between the trimmed V and J ends, which lost 2 bases and 4 bases, there was a span of 9 bases. The CDR3 is CASSLFGRNQPQHF. The CDR3 DNA is TGTGCCAGCAGTTTATTTGGGCGAAATCAGCCCCAGCATTTT.

This clonotype was seen a handful of times. The chain recombines TRBV11-2 with TRBJ2-3, with a tentative D call TRBD2 (6 bases). The CDR3 spans 12 residues. V lost 5 bases, J lost 8 bases, and 11 bases lay in between. CDR1 and CDR2 from the germline V gene are SGHAT and FQNNGV. The CDR3 bases are TGTGCCAGCAGCCCTCTAGCGAGTACGCAGTATTTT. This gives the protein CASSPLASTQYF.

This clonotype was counted many times. The CDR3 DNA sequence: TGTGCCAGCAGCGTAAGGGGACTAGCTGTAGAGACCCAGTACTTC. Protein product: CASSVRGLAVETQYF. The chain employs TRBV9 and TRBJ2-5; 9 bases match TRBD2. With V trimmed by 1 base and J by 4 bases, 5 bases remained unmatched. CDR3 size: 15 residues. The germline V gene has CDR1 SGDLS and CDR2 YYNGEE. Variable domain in full (rest from reference TRBV9 and TRBJ2-5): DSGVTQTPKHLITATGQRVTLRCSPRSGDLSVYWYQQSLDQGLQFLIQYYNGEERAKGNILERFSAQQFPDLHSELNLSSLELGDSALYFCASSVRGLAVETQYFGPGTRLLVL.

In its sample, this clonotype was seen a few times. The rearrangement joins TRBV5-5 to TRBJ2-7; D is unclear. Trimming shortened V by 2 bases and J by 4 bases, and 7 bases separated the two germline ends. There are 12 residues in the CDR3. In germline, CDR1 is SGHKS, CDR2 YYEKEE (reference sequence). The CDR3 reads CASSFFEYEQYF. The CDR3 bases are TGTGCCAGCAGCTTTTTTGAATACGAGCAGTACTTC.

This clonotype was observed many times. The chain recombines TRBV28 with TRBJ1-1; no reliable D call. The CDR3 spans 14 residues. Germline V gives CDR1 MDHEN, CDR2 SYDVKM. Trimming removed 5 bases at V and 2 bases at J, with 12 bases between. The CDR3 nucleotides are TGTGCCAGCAGTCCCCCTGCCCCCAACACTGAAGCTTTCTTT. It specifies CASSPPAPNTEAFF. Full variable domain (remainder filled in from reference TRBV28 and TRBJ1-1): DVKVTQSSRYLVKRTGEKVFLECVQDMDHENMFWYRQDPGLGLRLIYFSYDVKMKEKGDIPEGYSVSREKKERFSLILESASTNQTSMYLCASSPPAPNTEAFFGQGTRLTVV.

V gene TRBV12-3 or TRBV12-4 combines with J gene TRBJ2-5; 12 positions agree with TRBD2. The CDR3 has 16 residues. V gave up 4 bases and J gave up 2 bases; unmatched junction bases: 5. CDR3 protein: CASSSLAGGLQETQYF. DNA of the CDR3: TGTGCCAGCAGTTCCCTAGCGGGAGGGCTGCAAGAGACCCAGTACTTC.

Points on this clonotype: The junction differs from germline at one of its ends, possibly a read error. The chain combines TRBV15 with TRBJ1-6, with D unresolved. The germline V gene has CDR1 LNHNV and CDR2 YYDKDF (reference sequence). The CDR3 runs to 18 residues. CDR3 amino acids: CATSRDREGRSYNSSLHF. The CDR3 DNA reads TGTGCCACCAGCAGAGATCGCGAAGGGCGCTCCTATAATTCATCCCTCCACTTT.